The sequence of this T cell receptor (beta chain) was determined in a study of shared clonotypes between healthy human individuals. Deep level was the assay's run setting. Assay used: immunoSEQ multiplex PCR; TCRdb lists only in-frame clones, some missing. The repertoire holds about 490,000 clones, 75% to 85% seen once, with 13% in the top ten. This clone was seen only a few times. Germline V lookup: CDR1 SGDLS, CDR2 YYNGEE. This CDR3 has 16 amino acids. Trimming removed 4 bases at V and 4 bases at J, with 17 bases between. This clonotype originated in a woman in her thirties or forties in good health. Some clones in this sample may be carry-over from other donors' samples. Material: PBMCs. The chain combines TRBV9 with TRBJ1-4, with D tentatively TRBD1 (5 bases). In nucleotides, the CDR3 is TGTGCCAGCAGCTCCACCACGGGGGAACTTAATGAAAAACTGTTTTTT. This gives the protein CASSSTTGELNEKLFF.